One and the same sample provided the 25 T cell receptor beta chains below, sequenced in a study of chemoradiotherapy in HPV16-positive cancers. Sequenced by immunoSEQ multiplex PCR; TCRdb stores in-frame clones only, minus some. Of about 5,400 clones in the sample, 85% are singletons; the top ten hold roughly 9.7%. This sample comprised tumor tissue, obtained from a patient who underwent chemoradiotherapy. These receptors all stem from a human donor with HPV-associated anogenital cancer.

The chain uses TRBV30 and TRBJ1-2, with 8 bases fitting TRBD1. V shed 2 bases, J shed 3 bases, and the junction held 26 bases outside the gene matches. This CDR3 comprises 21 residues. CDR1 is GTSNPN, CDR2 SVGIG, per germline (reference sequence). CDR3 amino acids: CAWSNDPPGPGQVGSDYGYTF. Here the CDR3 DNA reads TGTGCCTGGAGTAATGATCCCCCCGGACCGGGACAGGTTGGGTCGGACTATGGCTACACCTTC.

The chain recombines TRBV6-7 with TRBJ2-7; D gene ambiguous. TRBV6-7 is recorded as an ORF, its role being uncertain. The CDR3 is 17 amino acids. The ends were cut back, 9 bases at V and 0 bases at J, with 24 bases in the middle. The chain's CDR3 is CARLIDLGRAPSYEQYV. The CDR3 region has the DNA TGTGCCAGATTGATCGACTTGGGCCGAGCTCCCTCCTACGAGCAGTACGTC.

Written as DNA, the CDR3 is TGTGCCAGCAGCCAGACCCTAGGGACAGGGAGAGATACGCAGTATTTT. Translation gives CASSQTLGTGRDTQYF. The chain is built from TRBV4-2 and TRBJ2-3; 9 positions agree with TRBD1. The trim removed 3 bases at V and 5 bases at J, leaving 9 bases unmatched. The CDR3 totals 16 residues. Germline V gene lookup returns CDR1 LGHNA and CDR2 YNFKEQ.

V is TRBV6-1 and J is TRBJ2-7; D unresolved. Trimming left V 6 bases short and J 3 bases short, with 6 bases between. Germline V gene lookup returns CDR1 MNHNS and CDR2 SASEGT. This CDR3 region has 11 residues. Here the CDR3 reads CASRDGYEQYV. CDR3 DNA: TGTGCCAGCAGAGACGGCTACGAGCAGTACGTC.

This chain's CDR3 is CASSLVSGETEAFF. Here the CDR3 DNA reads TGCGCCAGCAGCTTGGTCTCGGGGGAGACTGAAGCTTTCTTT. The V gene is TRBV5-1, the J gene TRBJ1-1, with TRBD1 as a possible D gene (5 bases). Trimming shortened V by 0 bases and J by 5 bases, and 11 bases separated the two germline ends. The germline CDR1 and CDR2 sequences are SGHRS and YFSETQ. The CDR3 consists of 14 residues.

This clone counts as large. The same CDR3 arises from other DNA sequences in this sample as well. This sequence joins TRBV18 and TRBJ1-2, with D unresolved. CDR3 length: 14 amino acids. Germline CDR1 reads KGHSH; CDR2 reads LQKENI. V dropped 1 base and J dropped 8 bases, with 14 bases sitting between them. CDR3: CASSPLVGLEGYTF. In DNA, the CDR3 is TGTGCCAGCTCACCACTCGTAGGGTTGGAAGGCTACACCTTC.

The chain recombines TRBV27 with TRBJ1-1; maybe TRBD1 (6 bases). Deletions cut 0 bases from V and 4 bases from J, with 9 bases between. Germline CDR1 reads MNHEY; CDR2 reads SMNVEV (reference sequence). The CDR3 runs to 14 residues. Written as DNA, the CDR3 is TGTGCCAGCAGTTTATCGAGAGGGGGCACTGAAGCTTTCTTT. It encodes CASSLSRGGTEAFF.

CDR3 residues: CASSSDFQGASRGYTF. The CDR3 DNA is TGTGCCAGCAGCTCGGATTTTCAGGGGGCGAGTCGTGGCTACACCTTC. V and J are TRBV7-9 and TRBJ1-2, with 8 bases fitting TRBD1. The ends lost 4 bases at V and 7 bases at J; junction bases unmatched: 14. The CDR3 has 16 amino acids. Germline assignment: CDR1 SEHNR and CDR2 FQNEAQ (reference sequence).

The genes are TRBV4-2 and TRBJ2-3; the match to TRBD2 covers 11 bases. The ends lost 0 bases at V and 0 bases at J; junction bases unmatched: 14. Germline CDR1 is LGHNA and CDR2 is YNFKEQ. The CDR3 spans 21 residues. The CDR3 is CASSQDPIAGGASYSTDTQYF. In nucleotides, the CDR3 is TGTGCCAGCAGCCAAGACCCAATAGCGGGGGGGGCCTCTTATAGCACAGATACGCAGTATTTT.

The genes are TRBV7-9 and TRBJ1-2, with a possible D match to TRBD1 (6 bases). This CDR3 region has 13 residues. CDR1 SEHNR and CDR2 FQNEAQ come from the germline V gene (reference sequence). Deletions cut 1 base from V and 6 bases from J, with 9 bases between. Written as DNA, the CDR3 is TGTGCCAGCAGCTTAGGATCAGGGGATGGCTACACCTTC. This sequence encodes CASSLGSGDGYTF.

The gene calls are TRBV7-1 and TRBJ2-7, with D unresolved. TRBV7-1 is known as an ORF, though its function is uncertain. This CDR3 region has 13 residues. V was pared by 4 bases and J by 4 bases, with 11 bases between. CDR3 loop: CASSLEIQYEQYV. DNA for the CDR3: TGTGCCAGCAGCTTAGAGATTCAATACGAGCAGTACGTC.

CDR3 sequence: CASSPGTYLEETQYF. In DNA form, the CDR3 reads TGCGCCAGCAGTCCCGGGACATACCTCGAAGAGACCCAGTACTTC. The V gene is TRBV4-1, the J gene TRBJ2-5; the D gene is possibly TRBD1 (6 bases). The V gene lost 6 bases and the J gene lost 3 bases, with 17 bases spanning the gap. The CDR3 length is 15 residues. CDR1 MGHRA and CDR2 YSYEKL come from the germline V gene.

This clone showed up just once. This chain's CDR3 is CASSSILAEGFF. Here the CDR3 DNA reads TGTGCCAGCAGCTCCATCCTAGCAGAGGGGTTCTTC. The chain uses TRBV7-9 and TRBJ2-1, with D tentatively TRBD2 (5 bases). Germline values: CDR1 SEHNR, CDR2 FQNEAQ (reference sequence). The CDR3 is 12 amino acids. Trimming left V 4 bases short and J 15 bases short, with 16 bases between.

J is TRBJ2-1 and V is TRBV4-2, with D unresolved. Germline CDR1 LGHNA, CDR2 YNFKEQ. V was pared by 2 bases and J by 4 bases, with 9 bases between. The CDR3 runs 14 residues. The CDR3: CASSQPDPYNEQFF. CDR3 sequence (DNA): TGTGCCAGCAGCCAACCGGACCCTTACAATGAGCAGTTCTTC.

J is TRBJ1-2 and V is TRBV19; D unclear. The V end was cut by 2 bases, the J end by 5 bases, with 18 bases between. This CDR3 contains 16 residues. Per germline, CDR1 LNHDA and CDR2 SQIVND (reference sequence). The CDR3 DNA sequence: TGTGCCAGTAGTATATCGCGGGCCGAGGCCTTATATGGCTACACCTTC. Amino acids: CASSISRAEALYGYTF.

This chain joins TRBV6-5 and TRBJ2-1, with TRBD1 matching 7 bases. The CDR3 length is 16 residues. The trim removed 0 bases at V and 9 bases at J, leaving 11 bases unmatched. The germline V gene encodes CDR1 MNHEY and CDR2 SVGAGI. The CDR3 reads CASSYSTGKVMSEQFF. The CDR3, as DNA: TGTGCCAGCAGTTACTCGACAGGGAAAGTTATGAGTGAGCAGTTCTTC.

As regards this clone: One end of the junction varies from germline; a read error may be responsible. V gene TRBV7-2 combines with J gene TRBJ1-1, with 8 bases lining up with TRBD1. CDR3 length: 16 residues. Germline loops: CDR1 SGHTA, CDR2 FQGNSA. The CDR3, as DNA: TGTGCCAGCAGCTTATATTCCCGGGACAGGAACCCTGAAGCTTTCTTT. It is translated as CASSLYSRDRNPEAFF.

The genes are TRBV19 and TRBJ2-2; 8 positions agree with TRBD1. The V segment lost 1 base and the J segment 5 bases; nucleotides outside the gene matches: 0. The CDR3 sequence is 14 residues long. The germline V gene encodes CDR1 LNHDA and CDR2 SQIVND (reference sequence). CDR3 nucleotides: TGTGCCAGTAGTATAGGACAGGGGACCGGGGAGCTGTTTTTT. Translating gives CASSIGQGTGELFF.

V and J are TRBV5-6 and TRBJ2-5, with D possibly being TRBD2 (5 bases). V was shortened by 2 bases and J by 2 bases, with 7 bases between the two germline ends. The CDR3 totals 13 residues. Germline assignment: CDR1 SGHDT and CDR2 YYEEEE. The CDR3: CASSFGGQETQYF. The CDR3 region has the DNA TGTGCCAGCAGCTTCGGCGGGCAAGAGACCCAGTACTTC. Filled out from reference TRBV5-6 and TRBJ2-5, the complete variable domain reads DAGVTQSPTHLIKTRGQQVTLRCSPKSGHDTVSWYQQALGQGPQFIFQYYEEEERQRGNFPDRFSGHQFPNYSSELNVNALLLGDSALYLCASSFGGQETQYFGPGTRLLVL.

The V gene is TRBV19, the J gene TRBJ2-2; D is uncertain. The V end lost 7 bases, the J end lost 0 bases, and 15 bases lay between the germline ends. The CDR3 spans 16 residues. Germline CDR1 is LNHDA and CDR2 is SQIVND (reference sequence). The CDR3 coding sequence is TGTGCCAGTAATCGCCGGTGGCCCGCGAACACCGGGGAGCTGTTTTTT. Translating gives CASNRRWPANTGELFF.

In DNA form, the CDR3 reads TGTGCCAGCAGCCCTAGTCTAGCGGGGGGAATCACCGGGGAGCTGTTTTTT. Translation gives CASSPSLAGGITGELFF. The chain is built from TRBV5-4 and TRBJ2-2; 11 positions match TRBD2. Germline V gene sequence: CDR1 SGHNT, CDR2 YYREEE (reference sequence). Germline trimming cut 4 bases from V and 4 bases from J; bases unmatched to any gene: 9. The CDR3 is made up of 17 amino acids.

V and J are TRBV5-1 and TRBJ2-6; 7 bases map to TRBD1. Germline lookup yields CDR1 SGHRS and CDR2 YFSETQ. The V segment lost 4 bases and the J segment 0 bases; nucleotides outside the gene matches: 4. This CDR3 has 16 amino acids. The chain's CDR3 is CASSRGQPSGANVLTF. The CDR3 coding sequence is TGCGCCAGCAGCCGGGGACAGCCCTCTGGGGCCAACGTCCTGACTTTC.

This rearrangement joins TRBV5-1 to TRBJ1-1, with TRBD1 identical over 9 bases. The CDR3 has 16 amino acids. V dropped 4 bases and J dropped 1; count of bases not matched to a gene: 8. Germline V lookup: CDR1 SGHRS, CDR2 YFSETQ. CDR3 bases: TGCGCCAGCAGCCAGATTGTGGACAGGGGGAACACTGAAGCTTTCTTT. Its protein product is CASSQIVDRGNTEAFF.

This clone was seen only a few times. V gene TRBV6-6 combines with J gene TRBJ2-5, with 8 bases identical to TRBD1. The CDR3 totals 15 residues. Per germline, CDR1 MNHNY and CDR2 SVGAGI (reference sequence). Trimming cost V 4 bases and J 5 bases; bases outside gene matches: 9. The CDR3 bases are TGTGCCAGCAGTTCACACACACAGGGGGGCGAGACCCAGTACTTC. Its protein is CASSSHTQGGETQYF.

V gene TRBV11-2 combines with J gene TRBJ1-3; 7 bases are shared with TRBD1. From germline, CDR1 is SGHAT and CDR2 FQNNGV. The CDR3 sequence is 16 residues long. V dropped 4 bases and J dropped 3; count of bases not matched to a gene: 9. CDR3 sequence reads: CASSSYSQGRGNTIYF. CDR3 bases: TGTGCCAGCAGCTCGTATTCACAGGGGCGTGGAAACACCATATATTTT.